This T cell receptor beta chain was identified in a study of PD-1 blockade in classical Hodgkin lymphoma. Every patient was affected by relapse after autologous stem cell transplantation, while exposure to brentuximab vedotin was not uniform. Isolation of CD4+ T cells from thawed PBMCs was performed by magnetic negative selection. Relapsed/refractory classical Hodgkin lymphoma patients had complete, partial or progressive responses. A word on this clone: Its antigen remains unidentified.

V was shortened by 1 base and J by 2 bases, with 14 bases between the two germline ends. The CDR3 is made up of 17 amino acids. The germline V gene has CDR1 LGHNA and CDR2 YNFKEQ. Whole-study results and caveats: Newly diagnosed and completely responding patients shared comparable baseline diversity. TCR diversity in CD4+, not CD8+, cells rose significantly by C4D1. Exclusion was applied to patients who started nivolumab under 1 year after ASCT.

The repertoire was sequenced with immunoSEQ multiplex PCR; TCRdb's copy has only in-frame clones and lacks some. The sample has 26,000 or so clones, roughly 80% seen once. The genes are TRBV4-2 and TRBJ2-2; a weak D match, TRBD1 (6 bases). This TCR came from a human donor with classical Hodgkin lymphoma. The sample consisted of CD4+ T cells from blood, taken at baseline. CDR3 region: CASSQVRQGLNTGELFF. CDR3 in DNA: TGTGCCAGCAGCCAAGTACGCCAGGGGTTAAACACCGGGGAGCTGTTTTTT.